Listed below are T cell receptor beta chains from one sample, sequenced in a study of glioma-infiltrating T cells. TCRdb used MiXCR to reprocess the multiplex PCR reads, holding one entry per CDR3 protein. The sample shows more than 85,000 distinct CDR3 sequences, about 25% of them seen only once. The sample taken for sequencing was glioma tissue, nonneoplastic brain tissue, or PBMCs (not recorded which). Receptor source: a human donor with low-grade glioma or glioblastoma, undergoing nonglioma brain surgery, or in good health (not recorded which). The CDR3 runs from the conserved cysteine through the conserved F or W. D genes are given only for firm matches. Some rows have no size entry. The others give once, few or many, or a class for an expanded clone.

abundance	v_gene	j_gene	d_gene	CDR3nt	CDR3aa
many	TRBV15	TRBJ2-3	TRBD2	TGTGCCACCAGCAATAGCGGGAGAGTGAGGGATACGCAGTATTTT	CATSNSGRVRDTQYF
many	TRBV24-1	TRBJ2-3	-	TGTGCCACCAGTGATCCCGGCGTCCTCGAGCCCCCGTATTTT	CATSDPGVLEPPYF
many	TRBV28	TRBJ1-1	-	TGTGCCAGCATCCGTCTGGCGGTGAACACTGAAGCTTTCTTT	CASIRLAVNTEAFF
-	TRBV18	TRBJ2-7	-	TGTGCCAGCTCACCACGAGCAGCGAGCTCCTACGAGCAGCACTTC	CASSPRAASSYEQHF
many	TRBV5-1	TRBJ2-1	-	TGCGCCAGCAGCTTTACAGCGCCCAACCCCCTCTACAATGAGCAGTTCTTC	CASSFTAPNPLYNEQFF
many	TRBV7-2	TRBJ2-7	-	TGTGCCAGCAGCTTCACGGTGTTCTACGAGCAGTACTTC	CASSFTVFYEQYF
many	TRBV7-2	TRBJ1-4	TRBD1	TGTGCCAGCAGCAGAGACAGGGGGGATGAAAAACTGTTTTTT	CASSRDRGDEKLFF
many	TRBV20-1	TRBJ1-4	-	TGCAGTGCCGTAGACGGGGAGGTTGGTGAAAAACTGTTTTTT	CSAVDGEVGEKLFF
-	TRBV24-1	TRBJ1-2	-	TGTGCCACCAGTGATTGGACAGATTCCTATGGCTACACCTTC	CATSDWTDSYGYTF
many	TRBV19	TRBJ2-1	TRBD1	TGTGCCAGTAGTATTACAGGGGGTTTGTCCTACAATGAGCAGTTCTTC	CASSITGGLSYNEQFF
many	TRBV12-5	TRBJ1-1	-	TGTGCTAGTGGTCCCCCATCGGCAGGGGCTATCACTGAAGCTTTCTTT	CASGPPSAGAITEAFF
few	TRBV5-1	TRBJ2-1	-	TGCGCCAGCAGCTTAGGCGAGAGCTCCTACAATGAGCAGTTCTTC	CASSLGESSYNEQFF
many	TRBV28	TRBJ2-1	TRBD2	TGTGCCAGCTTTAGCGGGGTTGGGAATGAGCAGTTCTTC	CASFSGVGNEQFF
many	TRBV28	TRBJ2-7	TRBD2	TGTGCCAGCGGCCTAGCGGGTGGGGCCTACGAGCAGTACTTC	CASGLAGGAYEQYF
many	TRBV7-9	TRBJ2-5	TRBD1	TGTGCCAGCAGCTTGACAGGGGGTACTCAAGAGACCCAGTACTTC	CASSLTGGTQETQYF
many	TRBV4-1	TRBJ2-1	TRBD1	TGCGCCAGCAGCCAAGGCATCCCGGGACAGGGACGCAATGAGCAGTTCTTC	CASSQGIPGQGRNEQFF
many	TRBV7-2	TRBJ1-3	TRBD1	TGTGCCAGCAGCCCGGACAGGGACACCATATATTTT	CASSPDRDTIYF
many	TRBV6-1	TRBJ2-7	-	TGTGCCAGCAGCCAAATTGGGTATTACGAGCAGTACTTC	CASSQIGYYEQYF
many	TRBV24-1	TRBJ2-7	-	TGTGCCACCAGTACCCAGGGAGAGCAGTACTTC	CATSTQGEQYF
many	TRBV20-1	TRBJ2-7	-	TGCAGTGCTAGACCTGGACCCCTAGGGGAGCAGTACTTC	CSARPGPLGEQYF
-	TRBV7-2	TRBJ1-3	-	TGTGCCAGCAGCTTAGGGGGGGGTGGAAACGCCATATATTTT	CASSLGGGGNAIYF
many	TRBV12-3/TRBV12-4	TRBJ2-1	-	TGTGCCAGCCAGGGGGGTAATGAGCAGTTCTTC	CASQGGNEQFF
-	TRBV30	TRBJ2-3	-	TGTGCCTGGAGTATCCTGACAGCCACAGATACGCAGTATTTT	CAWSILTATDTQYF
many	TRBV28	TRBJ2-7	-	TGTGCCAGCAGTTTCTTCGGATACGAGCAGTACTTC	CASSFFGYEQYF